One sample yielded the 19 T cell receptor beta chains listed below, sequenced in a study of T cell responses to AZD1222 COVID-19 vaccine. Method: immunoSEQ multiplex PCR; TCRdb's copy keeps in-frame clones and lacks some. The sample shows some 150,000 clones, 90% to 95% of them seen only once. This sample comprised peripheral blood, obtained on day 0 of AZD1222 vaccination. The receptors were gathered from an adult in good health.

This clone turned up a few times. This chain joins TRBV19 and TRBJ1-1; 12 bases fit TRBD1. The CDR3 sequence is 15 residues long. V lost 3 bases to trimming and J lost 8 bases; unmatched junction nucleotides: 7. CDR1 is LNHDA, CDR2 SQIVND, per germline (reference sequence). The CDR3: CASSIPGQGASEAFF. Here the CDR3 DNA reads TGTGCCAGTAGTATTCCGGGACAGGGGGCCTCCGAAGCTTTCTTT. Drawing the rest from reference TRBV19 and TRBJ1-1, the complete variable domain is DGGITQSPKYLFRKEGQNVTLSCEQNLNHDAMYWYRQDPGQGLRLIYYSQIVNDFQKGDIAEGYSVSREKKESFPLTVTSAQKNPTAFYLCASSIPGQGASEAFFGQGTRLTVV.

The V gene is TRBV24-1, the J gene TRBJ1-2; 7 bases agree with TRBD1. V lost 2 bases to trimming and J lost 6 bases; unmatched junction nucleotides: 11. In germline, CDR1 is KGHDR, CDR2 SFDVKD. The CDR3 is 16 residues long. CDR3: CATSDSAGQVTDGYTF. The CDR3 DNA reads TGTGCCACCAGTGATTCCGCCGGACAGGTTACGGATGGCTACACCTTC.

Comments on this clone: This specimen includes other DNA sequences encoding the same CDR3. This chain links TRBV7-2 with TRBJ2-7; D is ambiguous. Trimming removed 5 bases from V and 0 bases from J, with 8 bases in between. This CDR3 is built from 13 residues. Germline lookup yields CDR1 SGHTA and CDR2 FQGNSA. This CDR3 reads CASSLSSSYEQYF. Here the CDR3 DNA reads TGTGCCAGCAGCCTCTCGAGCTCCTACGAGCAGTACTTC.

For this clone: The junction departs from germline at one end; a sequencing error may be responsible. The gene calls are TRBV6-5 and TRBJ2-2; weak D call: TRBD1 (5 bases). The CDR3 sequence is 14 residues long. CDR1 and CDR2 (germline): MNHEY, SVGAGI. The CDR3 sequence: CASATGSKTGELFF. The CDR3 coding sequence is TGTGCCAGTGCCACAGGATCGAAAACCGGGGAGCTGTTTTTT.

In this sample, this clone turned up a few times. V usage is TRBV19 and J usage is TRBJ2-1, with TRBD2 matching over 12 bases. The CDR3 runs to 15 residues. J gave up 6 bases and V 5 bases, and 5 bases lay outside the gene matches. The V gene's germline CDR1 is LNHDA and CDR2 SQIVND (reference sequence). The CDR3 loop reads CASSSTSGSFNEQFF. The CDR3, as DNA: TGTGCCAGTAGTTCGACTAGCGGGAGTTTCAATGAGCAGTTCTTC.

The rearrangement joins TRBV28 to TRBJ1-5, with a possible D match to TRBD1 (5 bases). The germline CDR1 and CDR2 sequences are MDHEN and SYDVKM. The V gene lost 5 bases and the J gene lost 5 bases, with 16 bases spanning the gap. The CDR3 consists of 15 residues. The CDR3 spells CASSPPGPVYQPQHF. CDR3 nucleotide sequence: TGTGCCAGCAGTCCACCAGGGCCGGTATATCAGCCCCAGCATTTT.

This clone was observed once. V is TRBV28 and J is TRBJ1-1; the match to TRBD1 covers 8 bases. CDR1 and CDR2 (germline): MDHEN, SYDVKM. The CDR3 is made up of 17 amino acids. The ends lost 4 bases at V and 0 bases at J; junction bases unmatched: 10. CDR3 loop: CASSYRTGRNLNTEAFF. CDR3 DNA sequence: TGTGCCAGCAGTTACCGGACAGGGCGGAATTTGAACACTGAAGCTTTCTTT.

The CDR3 region is CASSLDRHIYGYTF. For the CDR3, the DNA is TGTGCCAGCAGCTTGGATCGACATATCTATGGCTACACCTTC. J is TRBJ1-2 and V is TRBV5-8; D is uncertain. CDR1 and CDR2 (germline): SGHTS, YDEGEE. CDR3 length: 14 residues. The V end was cut by 0 bases, the J end by 4 bases, with 10 bases between.

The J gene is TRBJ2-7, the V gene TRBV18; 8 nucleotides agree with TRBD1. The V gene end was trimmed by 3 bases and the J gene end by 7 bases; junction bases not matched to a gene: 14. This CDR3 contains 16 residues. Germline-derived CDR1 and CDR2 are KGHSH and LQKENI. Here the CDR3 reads CASSPTPGTGGEEQYF. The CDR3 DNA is TGTGCCAGCTCACCTACTCCTGGAACAGGGGGAGAGGAGCAGTACTTC.

CDR3 sequence (DNA): TGTGCCACCACTAGCGGTAGGAGCTCCTACGAGCAGTACTTC. This translates into CATTSGRSSYEQYF. The rearrangement uses TRBV10-3 and TRBJ2-7, with 8 bases aligning to TRBD2. Germline V gene data show CDR1 as ENHRY and CDR2 as SYGVKD. There are 14 residues in the CDR3. The V segment lost 10 bases and the J segment 0 bases; nucleotides outside the gene matches: 8.

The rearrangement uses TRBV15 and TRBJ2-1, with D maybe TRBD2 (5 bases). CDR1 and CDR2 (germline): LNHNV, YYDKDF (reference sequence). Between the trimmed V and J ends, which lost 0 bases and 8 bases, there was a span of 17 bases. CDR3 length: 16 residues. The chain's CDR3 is CATSREVAVAGDEQFF. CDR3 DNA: TGTGCCACCAGCAGAGAGGTGGCCGTGGCGGGCGATGAGCAGTTCTTC. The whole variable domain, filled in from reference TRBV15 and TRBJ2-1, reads DAMVIQNPRYQVTQFGKPVTLSCSQTLNHNVMYWYQQKSSQAPKLLFHYYDKDFNNEADTPDNFQSRRPNTSFCFLDIRSPGLGDTAMYLCATSREVAVAGDEQFFGPGTRLTVL.

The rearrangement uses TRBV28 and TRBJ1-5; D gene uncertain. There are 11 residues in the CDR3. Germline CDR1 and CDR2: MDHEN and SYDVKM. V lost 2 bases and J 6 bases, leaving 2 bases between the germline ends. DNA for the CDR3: TGTGCCAGCAGTTTAGCTCAGCCCCAGCATTTT. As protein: CASSLAQPQHF.

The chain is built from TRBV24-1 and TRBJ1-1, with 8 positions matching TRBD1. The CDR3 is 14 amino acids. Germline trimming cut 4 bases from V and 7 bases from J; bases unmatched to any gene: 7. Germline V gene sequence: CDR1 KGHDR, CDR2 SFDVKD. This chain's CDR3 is CATSDPDRGGEAFF. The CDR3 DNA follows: TGTGCCACCAGTGACCCAGACAGGGGAGGTGAAGCTTTCTTT.

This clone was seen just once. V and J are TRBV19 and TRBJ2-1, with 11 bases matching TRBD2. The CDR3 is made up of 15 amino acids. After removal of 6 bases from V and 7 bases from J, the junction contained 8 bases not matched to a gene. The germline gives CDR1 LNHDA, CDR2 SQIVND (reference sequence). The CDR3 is CASRKLAGAGNEQFF. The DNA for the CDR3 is TGTGCCAGTAGGAAACTAGCGGGAGCTGGGAATGAGCAGTTCTTC.

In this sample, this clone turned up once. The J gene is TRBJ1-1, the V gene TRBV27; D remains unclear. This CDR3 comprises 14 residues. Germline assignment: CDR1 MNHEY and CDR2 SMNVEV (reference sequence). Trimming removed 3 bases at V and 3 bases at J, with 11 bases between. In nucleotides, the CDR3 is TGTGCCAGCAGTTTCGTCGTGGGCGACACTGAAGCTTTCTTT. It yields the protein CASSFVVGDTEAFF.

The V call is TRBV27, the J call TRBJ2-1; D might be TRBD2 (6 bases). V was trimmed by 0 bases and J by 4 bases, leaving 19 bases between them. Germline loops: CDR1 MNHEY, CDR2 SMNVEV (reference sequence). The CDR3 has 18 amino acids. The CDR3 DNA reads TGTGCCAGCAGTTTATCGGGGGGTTGGTCTAGCTCTTACAATGAGCAGTTCTTC. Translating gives CASSLSGGWSSSYNEQFF.

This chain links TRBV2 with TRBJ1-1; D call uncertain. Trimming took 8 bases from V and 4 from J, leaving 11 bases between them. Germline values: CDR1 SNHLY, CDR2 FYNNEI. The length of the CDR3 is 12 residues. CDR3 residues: CASGTDSTEAFF. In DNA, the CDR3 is TGTGCCAGCGGAACAGATAGCACTGAAGCTTTCTTT.

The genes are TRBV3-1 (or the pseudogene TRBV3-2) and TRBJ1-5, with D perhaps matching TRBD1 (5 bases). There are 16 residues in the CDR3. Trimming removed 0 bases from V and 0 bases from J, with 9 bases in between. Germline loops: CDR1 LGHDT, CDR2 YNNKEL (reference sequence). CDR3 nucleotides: TGTGCCAGCAGCCAAGATCCAGGGTATAGCAATCAGCCCCAGCATTTT. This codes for CASSQDPGYSNQPQHF.

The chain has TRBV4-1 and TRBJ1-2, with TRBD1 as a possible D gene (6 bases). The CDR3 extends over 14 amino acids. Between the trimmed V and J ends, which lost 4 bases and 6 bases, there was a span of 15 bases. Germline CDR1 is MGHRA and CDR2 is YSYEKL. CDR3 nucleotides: TGCGCCAGCAGCCGCCCAACAGGGCAAAATGGCTACACCTTC. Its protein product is CASSRPTGQNGYTF.